This T cell receptor (beta chain) was observed in a study of T cells in Graves' hyperthyroidism and ophthalmopathy. General observations from the study: In simple terms, a model built on 13 V-J features told ophthalmopathy apart from stable hyperthyroidism.

TCR beta CDR3 regions were amplified from RNA transcripts. With the HTBI primer set, the TCR CDR3 went through a first round of RT-PCR. TCRdb ran MiXCR on the multiplex PCR reads and lists one entry per CDR3 protein. The profile shows 530,000 or so distinct CDR3 sequences, 15% to 20% of them singletons. V lost 3 bases and J 2 bases, leaving 14 bases between the germline ends. This CDR3 has 14 residues. Germline lookup yields CDR1 DFQATT and CDR2 SNEGSKA (reference sequence). This clonotype was counted many times. The antigen remains unidentified. Diagnosis relied on clinical symptoms, serum thyroxine and TRAb, thyroid ultrasound and orbital computed tomography. Cells are PBMCs isolated from roughly 10 ml of fresh blood.

The sequence was obtained from a woman aged 18 to 35 with Graves' ophthalmopathy. The chain carries TRBV20-1 and TRBJ2-7; D is possibly TRBD1 (6 bases). Specimen: blood. The DNA of the CDR3 is TGCAGTGCTAGGGACCTACGGACAGCCTACGAGCAGTACTTC. Translation gives CSARDLRTAYEQYF.